The 17 T cell receptor beta chains below all came from one sample that was sequenced in a study of vaccination and CD4 T cells after COVID-19. Antigen specificity for these receptors is unknown. The sample's time point: late sampling 161 to 241 days after vaccination in a few convalescent patients. The sample's treatment: approximately nine-day PBMC culture with coronavirus spike peptide pools or control peptides (ViraFEST assay). The Oncomine TCR Beta short-read assay generated sequence data from the DNA of cultured CD4+ T cells. TCRdb reprocessed the PCR reads via MiXCR and lists one record per CDR3 protein. This table holds around 26,000 distinct CDR3 sequences, 40% to 45% found once. The starting material was CD4+ T cells from blood, cultured in vitro, obtained about 7 months after SARS-CoV-2 vaccination. These receptors were collected from a human donor who had recovered from COVID-19.

This chain joins TRBV19 and TRBJ1-2; TRBD1 agrees at 7 bases. This CDR3 comprises 16 residues. The germline gives CDR1 LNHDA, CDR2 SQIVND (reference sequence). The J segment lost 2 bases and the V segment lost 3 bases, leaving 9 bases of the junction unmatched. In DNA, the CDR3 is TGTGCCAGTAGTATGCAAACAGGGACAGTGAACTATGGCTACACCTTC. This sequence encodes CASSMQTGTVNYGYTF.

The V gene is TRBV15, the J gene TRBJ1-1; the D gene is possibly TRBD1 (5 bases). Germline V gene lookup returns CDR1 LNHNV and CDR2 YYDKDF (reference sequence). The V gene lost 1 base and the J gene lost 1 base, with 10 bases spanning the gap. CDR3 size: 15 residues. The CDR3 DNA sequence: TGTGCCACCAGCAGAGGAGACAGCCCGAACACTGAAGCTTTCTTT. The encoded protein is CATSRGDSPNTEAFF.

J is TRBJ1-6 and V is TRBV6-1; 9 bases map to TRBD1. J was trimmed by 7 bases and V by 6 bases; bases with no gene match: 10. Germline CDR1 and CDR2: MNHNS and SASEGT. The CDR3 runs to 16 residues. This CDR3 is CASRRGTGGLNSPLHF. In DNA, the CDR3 is TGTGCCAGCAGGAGGGGCACAGGGGGCCTAAATTCACCCCTCCACTTT.

This clonotype was counted between two and nine times. The genes are TRBV6-5 and TRBJ2-3; a possible D gene is TRBD2 (5 bases). Deletions cut 2 bases from V and 0 bases from J, with 6 bases between. The V gene's germline CDR1 is MNHEY and CDR2 SVGAGI. CDR3 size: 14 residues. CDR3 nucleotide sequence: TGTGCCAGCAGTTACGGCGGGAGCACAGATACGCAGTATTTT. Protein sequence: CASSYGGSTDTQYF.

CDR3 region: CASSAQAGVKNEQFF. The CDR3 DNA reads TGTGCCAGCAGCGCCCAAGCGGGAGTTAAGAATGAGCAGTTCTTC. The chain couples TRBV9 to TRBJ2-1; TRBD2 matches 8 bases. The V gene end was trimmed by 3 bases and the J gene end by 7 bases; junction bases not matched to a gene: 9. This CDR3 is built from 15 residues. CDR1 and CDR2 from the germline V gene are SGDLS and YYNGEE.

This rearrangement joins TRBV20-1 to TRBJ2-5; TRBD1 or TRBD2 may be the D gene (5 bases each). Germline CDR1 is DFQATT and CDR2 is SNEGSKA (reference sequence). CDR3 size: 14 residues. Trimming removed 1 base from V and 5 bases from J, with 14 bases in between. The CDR3 sequence is CSARAGTRLETQYF. The CDR3 coding sequence is TGCAGTGCTAGAGCCGGGACCCGCTTGGAGACCCAGTACTTC.

The chain is built from TRBV29-1 and TRBJ1-5; 7 bases are shared with TRBD1. The junction had 4 bases not matched to a gene; V was cut back by 6 bases and J by 2 bases. CDR1 and CDR2 (germline): SQVTM, ANQGSEA. The CDR3 loop spans 13 amino acids. This chain's CDR3 is CSVETGRNQPQHF. The CDR3 nucleotides are TGCAGCGTAGAGACAGGGCGCAATCAGCCCCAGCATTTT.

The gene calls are TRBV5-1 and TRBJ2-5; D is possibly TRBD2 (5 bases). This CDR3 contains 13 residues. Germline loops: CDR1 SGHRS, CDR2 YFSETQ. V lost 0 bases, J lost 10 bases, and 13 bases lay in between. Written as DNA, the CDR3 is TGCGCCAGCAGCTTGGAACTAGGAGGCGGCCAGTACTTC. This translates into CASSLELGGGQYF.

The chain has TRBV20-1 and TRBJ2-5; D uncertain. The length of the CDR3 is 12 residues. V lost 5 bases and J lost 1, with 8 bases in between. CDR1 DFQATT and CDR2 SNEGSKA come from the germline V gene (reference sequence). CDR3 sequence reads: CSAEVVQETQYF. The CDR3 DNA is TGCAGTGCTGAGGTAGTCCAAGAGACCCAGTACTTC.

This clonotype has just a few counts. The chain carries TRBV28 and TRBJ2-3; 11 nucleotides line up with TRBD2. Losses at the gene ends were 4 bases for V and 0 bases for J; bases not matched to a gene: 3. Germline V gives CDR1 MDHEN, CDR2 SYDVKM. There are 16 residues in the CDR3. The CDR3 DNA sequence: TGTGCCAGCAGTTGGGGACTAGCGGACAGCACAGATACGCAGTATTTT. Amino acid sequence: CASSWGLADSTDTQYF. The full variable domain, its missing parts supplied by reference TRBV28 and TRBJ2-3, is DVKVTQSSRYLVKRTGEKVFLECVQDMDHENMFWYRQDPGLGLRLIYFSYDVKMKEKGDIPEGYSVSREKKERFSLILESASTNQTSMYLCASSWGLADSTDTQYFGPGTRLTVL.

This rearrangement joins TRBV29-1 to TRBJ2-7, with unresolved D. Germline values: CDR1 SQVTM, CDR2 ANQGSEA. CDR3 length equals 17 residues. With 4 bases removed from V and 1 base from J, the gap between germline ends came to 23 bases. CDR3: CSVVSRRAGGSSYEQYF. The CDR3 nucleotides read TGCAGCGTTGTCTCGCGTAGGGCTGGCGGCTCGTCCTACGAGCAGTACTTC.

This clonotype occurred a few times. This sequence joins TRBV19 and TRBJ1-6; weak D call: TRBD1 (5 bases). V lost 5 bases, J lost 14 bases, and 13 bases lay in between. Germline V gives CDR1 LNHDA, CDR2 SQIVND (reference sequence). This CDR3 has 12 residues. This chain's CDR3 is CASSLRGGALHF. The CDR3, as DNA: TGTGCCAGTAGTCTCCGCGGGGGGGCCCTCCACTTT.

The chain links TRBV20-1 to TRBJ2-7, with TRBD1 matching 8 bases. The CDR3 loop spans 18 amino acids. Per the germline V gene, CDR1 is DFQATT and CDR2 is SNEGSKA (reference sequence). V dropped 0 bases and J dropped 2; count of bases not matched to a gene: 15. The CDR3 sequence: CSAREMGQVLMPAYEQYF. The CDR3 nucleotides read TGCAGTGCTAGAGAGATGGGACAGGTTCTAATGCCTGCCTACGAGCAGTACTTC.

The rearrangement uses TRBV25-1 and TRBJ2-7; TRBD1 is a possible D gene (6 bases). The V end lost 3 bases, the J end lost 5 bases, and 14 bases lay between the germline ends. CDR3 size: 14 residues. Per germline, CDR1 MGHDK and CDR2 SYGVNS. This chain's CDR3 is CASSDGRGINEQYF. The CDR3 DNA reads as TGTGCCAGCAGTGACGGCAGGGGTATCAACGAGCAGTACTTC.

This clonotype was counted between two and nine times. The chain combines TRBV20-1 with TRBJ1-1; D perhaps matches TRBD1 (5 bases). Trimming shortened V by 6 bases and J by 1 base, and 15 bases separated the two germline ends. The CDR3 is 14 residues long. CDR1 DFQATT and CDR2 SNEGSKA come from the germline V gene (reference sequence). This chain's CDR3 is CSAATGTANTEAFF. The CDR3 coding sequence is TGCAGTGCCGCAACCGGGACGGCGAACACTGAAGCTTTCTTT.

This clonotype was recorded a few times. The chain combines TRBV7-2 with TRBJ2-1; D unclear. The CDR3 sequence is 11 residues long. In germline, CDR1 is SGHTA, CDR2 FQGNSA. V was trimmed by 2 bases and J by 9 bases, leaving 5 bases between them. The DNA of the CDR3 is TGTGCCAGCAGCTTAACTGTTGAGCAGTTCTTC. Translation gives CASSLTVEQFF. Full variable domain (remainder filled in from reference TRBV7-2 and TRBJ2-1): GAGVSQSPSNKVTEKGKDVELRCDPISGHTALYWYRQSLGQGLEFLIYFQGNSAPDKSGLPSDRFSAERTGGSVSTLTIQRTQQEDSAVYLCASSLTVEQFFGPGTRLTVL.

This clonotype was seen a handful of times. This rearrangement joins TRBV7-9 to TRBJ2-1; TRBD2 aligns across 8 bases. This CDR3 region has 14 residues. Germline V gives CDR1 SEHNR, CDR2 FQNEAQ (reference sequence). The V and J ends lost 2 bases and 4 bases, in that order; junction bases with no gene match: 1. As DNA, the CDR3 is TGTGCCAGCAGCTTACCTAGCGGGTACAATGAGCAGTTCTTC. This translates into CASSLPSGYNEQFF.